This T cell receptor (beta chain) appears in the sequencing data of a study of blood T cells in healthy people across ages. Study-level points and caveats: In these data, TCR beta diversity tracked strongly with naive T cell percentage. Both higher diversity and more naive CD4+ cells marked long-lived donors when set against aged donors. A roughly linear fall in TCR beta diversity per million T cells was seen with increasing age.

This CDR3 has 13 amino acids. After removal of 5 bases from V and 8 bases from J, the junction contained 5 bases not matched to a gene. Germline V gives CDR1 SGHTA, CDR2 FQGNSA. On this clonotype: Its antigen is undetermined.

Through a sample-barcoded 5' primer and a J-beta primer mix, a second PCR was run for roughly 6 to 11 cycles. Each sample provided no less than 2.5 million CDR3-containing paired-end reads. TCRdb recomputed calls from the 5' RACE reads with MiXCR, one row per CDR3 protein. The sample lists 1.5 million to 2 million distinct CDR3 sequences; roughly two fifths were seen once. Sequences were obtained from blood. The chain has TRBV7-2 and TRBJ2-1, with 8 bases fitting TRBD1. The TCR comes from a human donor in good health. CDR3 coding DNA: TGTGCCAGCAGCCAACGGACAGGGTATGAGCAGTTCTTC. Its translation is CASSQRTGYEQFF.